Included here is one T cell receptor (beta chain) sequence, with context. Trimming removed 3 bases at V and 6 bases at J, with 13 bases between. CDR1 and CDR2 (germline): SGDLS, YYNGEE. The CDR3 runs 14 residues. In the authors' workflow: Reference gene primer amplification in the assay estimated nucleated cell counts. Clones were read by immunoSEQ multiplex PCR, and TCRdb kept only the in-frame ones, dropping some. That table supplies the V and J calls and clone size; D and trimming were determined from the DNA. The table has 100,000 to 150,000 clones, about four fifths seen once. The data were taken from a study of blood T cell repertoires in COVID-19. Study-level background: Acute and convalescent COVID-19 samples came from the United States, Italy and Spain. The cDNA or gDNA used as material had been derived from T cells, B-cell-depleted T cells, or PBMCs.

J is TRBJ1-5 and V is TRBV9; D may be TRBD1 (5 bases). This clonotype originated in a man aged 35-49 years with active or convalescent COVID-19. The sample consisted of peripheral blood. The CDR3 loop reads CASSADQGSQPQHF. CDR3 sequence (DNA): TGTGCCAGCAGCGCGGATCAGGGAAGTCAGCCCCAGCATTTT.